What follows are 13 T cell receptor beta chains derived from one specimen sequenced in a study of T-cell memory formation after mild COVID-19. TCRdb reanalysed the 5' RACE reads using MiXCR and keeps one entry per CDR3 protein. The table records about 610,000 distinct CDR3 sequences, 15% to 20% of them present only once. Sequencing was carried out using PBMCs or a T cell subset sorted from them (not recorded which). The receptors originated from an adult woman who had mild COVID-19 (a few samples of this study predate the infection). Cell type and time point are not known.

J is TRBJ2-1 and V is TRBV7-9; TRBD2 might be the D (7 bases). The CDR3 spans 15 residues. Trimming cost V 6 bases and J 4 bases, with 16 bases left between them. Germline values: CDR1 SEHNR, CDR2 FQNEAQ (reference sequence). The CDR3 loop is CASRVGGPRYNEQFF. The CDR3 DNA sequence: TGTGCCAGCAGAGTCGGGGGGCCCCGGTACAATGAGCAGTTCTTC.

The chain employs TRBV12-3 or TRBV12-4 and TRBJ1-1; TRBD1 agrees at 8 bases. The CDR3 loop spans 12 amino acids. Losses at the gene ends were 5 bases for V and 11 bases for J; bases not matched to a gene: 7. The CDR3 spells CASSLQGGYAFF. CDR3 coding DNA: TGTGCCAGCAGTCTACAGGGGGGCTACGCTTTCTTT.

The chain has TRBV7-9 and TRBJ1-1; a weak D match, TRBD1 (6 bases). CDR3 length: 15 amino acids. The V end was cut by 4 bases, the J end by 4 bases, with 16 bases between. Germline CDR1 and CDR2: SEHNR and FQNEAQ (reference sequence). CDR3 protein: CASSSPRGGGTEAFF. Written as DNA, the CDR3 is TGTGCCAGCAGCTCCCCCAGGGGAGGGGGCACTGAAGCTTTCTTT. The full variable domain, its missing parts supplied by reference TRBV7-9 and TRBJ1-1, is DTGVSQNPRHKITKRGQNVTFRCDPISEHNRLYWYRQTLGQGPEFLTYFQNEAQLEKSRLLSDRFSAERPKGSFSTLEIQRTEQGDSAMYLCASSSPRGGGTEAFFGQGTRLTVV.

The genes are TRBV19 and TRBJ1-4; D ambiguous. CDR1 is LNHDA and CDR2 is SQIVND in the germline V gene (reference sequence). CDR3 size: 11 residues. Deletions cut 7 bases from V and 7 bases from J, with 7 bases between. Here the CDR3 reads CASKNAEKLFF. The CDR3 coding sequence is TGTGCCAGTAAGAACGCTGAAAAACTGTTTTTT.

A single count supports this clonotype. This chain joins TRBV5-1 and TRBJ1-2, with 9 nucleotides matching TRBD1. Germline loops: CDR1 SGHRS, CDR2 YFSETQ. V shed 4 bases and J 4 bases; nucleotides not matched to a gene: 8. This CDR3 is built from 15 residues. The CDR3 coding sequence is TGCGCCAGCAGCCTGGACGGACAGGGGTCCTATGGCTACACCTTC. It translates to CASSLDGQGSYGYTF.

This clonotype was detected only a few times. The rearrangement links TRBV7-8 to TRBJ2-7; D is unclear. The CDR3 is 15 amino acids. Germline assignment: CDR1 SGHVS and CDR2 FQNEAQ. Trimming shortened V by 5 bases and J by 7 bases, and 21 bases separated the two germline ends. CDR3 protein: CASSLRPNAWREQYF. As DNA, the CDR3 is TGTGCCAGCAGCCTAAGACCGAATGCTTGGCGGGAGCAGTACTTC.

This clonotype was detected a few times. The V and J genes are TRBV3-1 and TRBJ2-5; 9 bases map to TRBD1. V shed 5 bases and J 3 bases; nucleotides not matched to a gene: 13. Germline CDR1 reads LGHDT; CDR2 reads YNNKEL (reference sequence). This CDR3 has 17 amino acids. The CDR3 coding sequence is TGTGCCAGCAGCACGCCACCGGGGACAGGGAAGGAAGAGACCCAGTACTTC. It encodes CASSTPPGTGKEETQYF.

This clonotype was seen only a few times. V gene TRBV9 combines with J gene TRBJ2-2; 9 bases map to TRBD1. There are 15 residues in the CDR3. V lost 3 bases, J lost 7 bases, and 7 bases stayed unmatched. CDR1 and CDR2 from the germline V gene are SGDLS and YYNGEE. The chain's CDR3 is CASSALQGADGELFF. The CDR3 DNA follows: TGTGCCAGCAGCGCCTTACAGGGGGCCGACGGGGAGCTGTTTTTT.

The CDR3 sequence is CSVTPALGRLTPYGYTF. The CDR3 nucleotides are TGCAGCGTTACCCCAGCCCTCGGGCGGTTAACCCCCTATGGCTACACCTTC. V is TRBV29-1 and J is TRBJ1-2; D is ambiguous. This CDR3 comprises 17 residues. Germline CDR1 is SQVTM and CDR2 is ANQGSEA. V shed 5 bases and J shed 4 bases, with 26 bases lying between them.

The chain couples TRBV4-1 to TRBJ1-1; D is possibly TRBD1 (5 bases). V dropped 0 bases and J dropped 11 bases, with 19 bases sitting between them. Germline V lookup: CDR1 MGHRA, CDR2 YSYEKL. CDR3 length: 15 amino acids. Here the CDR3 DNA reads TGCGCCAGCAGCCAAGAAGACTCCGCGGGCAGGGAGGCTTTCTTT. Translated, it gives CASSQEDSAGREAFF.

V and J are TRBV10-3 and TRBJ1-2; no firm D call. The germline V gene has CDR1 ENHRY and CDR2 SYGVKD. Trimming removed 7 bases at V and 10 bases at J, with 16 bases between. The CDR3 is 12 residues long. The CDR3 is CAIMTEKLDYTF. Written as DNA, the CDR3 is TGTGCCATCATGACCGAAAAACTTGACTACACCTTC.

This clonotype was observed a handful of times. V usage is TRBV6-5 and J usage is TRBJ2-1; no firm D call. This CDR3 has 17 residues. The germline V gene encodes CDR1 MNHEY and CDR2 SVGAGI. Trimming took off 0 bases at V and 5 bases at J, with 17 bases between the two ends. In DNA form, the CDR3 reads TGTGCCAGCAGTTACTCCGTGGCCGACCCCTTGGACAATGAGCAGTTCTTC. Its translation is CASSYSVADPLDNEQFF.

The sample holds many counts of this clonotype. The rearrangement joins TRBV7-9 to TRBJ2-1; 9 nucleotides line up with TRBD2. CDR1 is SEHNR, CDR2 FQNEAQ, per germline (reference sequence). This CDR3 contains 14 residues. V shed 5 bases and J 9 bases; nucleotides not matched to a gene: 8. The CDR3 protein is CASSQGSGRAEQFF. In nucleotides, the CDR3 is TGTGCCAGCAGCCAAGGTAGCGGGAGAGCTGAGCAGTTCTTC.